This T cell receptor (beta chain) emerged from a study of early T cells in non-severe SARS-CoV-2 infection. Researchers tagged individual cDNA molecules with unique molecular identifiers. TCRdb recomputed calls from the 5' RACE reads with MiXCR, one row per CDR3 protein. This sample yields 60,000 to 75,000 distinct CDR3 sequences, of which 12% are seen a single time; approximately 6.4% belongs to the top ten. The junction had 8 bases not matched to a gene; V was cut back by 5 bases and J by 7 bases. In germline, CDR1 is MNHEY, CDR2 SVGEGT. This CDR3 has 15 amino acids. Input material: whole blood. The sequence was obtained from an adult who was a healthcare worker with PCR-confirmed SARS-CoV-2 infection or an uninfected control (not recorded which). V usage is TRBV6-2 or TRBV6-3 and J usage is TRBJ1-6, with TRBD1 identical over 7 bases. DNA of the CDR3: TGTGCCAGCAGTGCCGGGACAGCAAAAAATTCACCCCTCCACTTT. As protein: CASSAGTAKNSPLHF.